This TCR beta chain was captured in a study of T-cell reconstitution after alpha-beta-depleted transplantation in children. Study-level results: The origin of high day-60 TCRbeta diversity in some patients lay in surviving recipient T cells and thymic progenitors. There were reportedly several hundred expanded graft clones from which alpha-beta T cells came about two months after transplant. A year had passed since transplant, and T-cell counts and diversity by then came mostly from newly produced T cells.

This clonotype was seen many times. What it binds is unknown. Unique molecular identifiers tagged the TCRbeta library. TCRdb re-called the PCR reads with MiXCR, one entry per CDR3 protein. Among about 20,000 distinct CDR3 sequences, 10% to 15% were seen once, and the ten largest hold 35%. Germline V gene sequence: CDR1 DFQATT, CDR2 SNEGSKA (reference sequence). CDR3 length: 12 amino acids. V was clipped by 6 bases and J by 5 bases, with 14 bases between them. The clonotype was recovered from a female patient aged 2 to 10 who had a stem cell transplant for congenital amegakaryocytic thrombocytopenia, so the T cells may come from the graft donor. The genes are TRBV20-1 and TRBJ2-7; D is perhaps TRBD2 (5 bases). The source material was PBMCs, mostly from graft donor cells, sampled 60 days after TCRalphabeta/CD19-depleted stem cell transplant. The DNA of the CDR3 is TGCAGTGCCAGGAGGCTAGCCCACGAGCAGTACTTC. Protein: CSARRLAHEQYF.